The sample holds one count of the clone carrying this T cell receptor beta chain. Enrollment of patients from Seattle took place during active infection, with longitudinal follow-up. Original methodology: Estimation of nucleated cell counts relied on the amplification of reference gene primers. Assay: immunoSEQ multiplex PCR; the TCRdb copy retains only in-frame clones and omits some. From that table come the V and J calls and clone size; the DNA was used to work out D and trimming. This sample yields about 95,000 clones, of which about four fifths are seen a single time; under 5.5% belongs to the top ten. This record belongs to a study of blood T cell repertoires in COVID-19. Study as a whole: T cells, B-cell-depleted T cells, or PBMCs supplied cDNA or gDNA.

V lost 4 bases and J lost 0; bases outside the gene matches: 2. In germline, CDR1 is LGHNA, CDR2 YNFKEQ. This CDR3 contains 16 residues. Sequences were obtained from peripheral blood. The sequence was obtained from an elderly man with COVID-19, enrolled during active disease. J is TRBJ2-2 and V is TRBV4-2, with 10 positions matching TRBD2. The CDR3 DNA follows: TGTGCCAGCAGCCCTAGCGGGGGCGCGAACACCGGGGAGCTGTTTTTT. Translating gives CASSPSGGANTGELFF.